Below, 16 T cell receptor beta chains from the same sample are listed, as sequenced in a study of blood T cells in healthy people across ages. The authors ran a second PCR of 7 to 11 cycles using a sample-barcoded 5' primer and a J-beta primer mix. MiXCR was run by TCRdb on the 5' RACE reads, yielding one entry per CDR3 protein. The repertoire holds about 970,000 distinct CDR3 sequences, just over 50% seen once, with over 20% in the top ten. Sequenced material: blood. Receptor source: a woman aged 60 to 75 in good health.

V usage is TRBV7-2 and J usage is TRBJ1-2; no definite D call. Germline V gives CDR1 SGHTA, CDR2 FQGNSA. The CDR3 spans 13 residues. V lost 5 bases, J lost 0 bases, and 7 bases lay in between. CDR3 coding DNA: TGTGCCAGCAGCGGGTTTGCTAACTATGGCTACACCTTC. Translated, it gives CASSGFANYGYTF.

This clonotype appeared once. The rearrangement links TRBV20-1 to TRBJ2-1, with TRBD2 matching over 7 bases. In germline, CDR1 is DFQATT, CDR2 SNEGSKA (reference sequence). V shed 2 bases and J 7 bases; nucleotides not matched to a gene: 11. CDR3 length: 15 amino acids. The DNA for the CDR3 is TGCAGTGCTAGACGACAAGCGGGAAGGAGGAATGAGCAGTTCTTC. Protein: CSARRQAGRRNEQFF.

This clonotype was observed a handful of times. The rearrangement joins TRBV7-2 to TRBJ2-1; tentative D call: TRBD1 (6 bases). The CDR3 runs 14 residues. Trimming stripped 5 bases from V and 4 bases from J, with 12 bases between. Germline CDR1 reads SGHTA; CDR2 reads FQGNSA. In DNA form, the CDR3 reads TGTGCCAGCAGCGTAAACCAGGGGTACAATGAGCAGTTCTTC. Protein product: CASSVNQGYNEQFF.

The gene calls are TRBV20-1 and TRBJ1-4, with a weak D call TRBD1 (6 bases). CDR3 length: 14 amino acids. The germline V gene encodes CDR1 DFQATT and CDR2 SNEGSKA (reference sequence). Trimming stripped 5 bases from V and 7 bases from J, with 17 bases between. CDR3 residues: CSAASGTIGEKLFF. CDR3 coding DNA: TGCAGTGCTGCATCCGGGACAATCGGTGAAAAACTGTTTTTT.

The rearrangement joins TRBV7-9 to TRBJ2-5; 8 bases line up with TRBD1. The J call may be mistaken, given a closer DNA end match to TRBJ2-7. This CDR3 spans 16 amino acids. Germline V gives CDR1 SEHNR, CDR2 FQNEAQ (reference sequence). CDR3 amino acids: CASSPIRTGYTYEQYF. The DNA for the CDR3 is TGTGCCAGCAGCCCAATCCGGACAGGGTACACCTACGAGCAGTACTTC.

This clonotype was counted between two and nine times. The V and J genes are TRBV4-3 and TRBJ2-7; D perhaps matches TRBD1 (6 bases). This CDR3 is 14 amino acids long. Germline loops: CDR1 LGHNA, CDR2 YSLEER. The V end lost 1 base, the J end lost 2 bases, and 9 bases lay between the germline ends. The CDR3 DNA reads as TGCGCCAGCAGCCAAGTAGCAGGGGCCTACGAGCAGTACTTC. It translates to CASSQVAGAYEQYF.

The chain carries TRBV6-5 and TRBJ2-3, with 7 bases matching TRBD1. The CDR3 runs 15 residues. CDR1 is MNHEY, CDR2 SVGAGI, per germline. V shed 4 bases and J 8 bases; nucleotides not matched to a gene: 12. The CDR3 is CASSLQGPAQGTQYF. Here the CDR3 DNA reads TGTGCCAGCAGTTTACAGGGGCCCGCGCAGGGTACGCAGTATTTT.

The V and J genes are TRBV4-1 and TRBJ2-1; tentatively, D is TRBD1 (6 bases). The CDR3 totals 15 residues. Germline CDR1 MGHRA, CDR2 YSYEKL. Trimming removed 4 bases at V and 3 bases at J, with 13 bases between. CDR3 loop: CASSREQGLYNEQFF. The CDR3 coding sequence is TGCGCCAGCAGCCGGGAACAGGGTCTCTACAATGAGCAGTTCTTC.

The rearrangement links TRBV29-1 to TRBJ2-7; maybe TRBD1 (5 bases). The CDR3 totals 12 residues. Germline CDR1 is SQVTM and CDR2 is ANQGSEA. V lost 3 bases and J lost 6, with 12 bases in between. The CDR3 nucleotides are TGCAGCGTTGATGGTGGTGGGGCCGAGCAGTACTTC. It translates to CSVDGGGAEQYF.

This chain uses TRBV4-1 with TRBJ2-1, with 7 nucleotides matching TRBD2. The length of the CDR3 is 16 residues. With V trimmed by 5 bases and J by 3 bases, 10 bases remained unmatched. Germline loops: CDR1 MGHRA, CDR2 YSYEKL. This CDR3 reads CASSSPGLRGYNEQFF. Here the CDR3 DNA reads TGCGCCAGCAGCTCTCCGGGACTACGGGGCTACAATGAGCAGTTCTTC.

V usage is TRBV5-6 and J usage is TRBJ2-3; TRBD2 might be the D (6 bases). Between the trimmed V and J ends, which lost 4 bases and 5 bases, there was a span of 17 bases. The V gene's germline CDR1 is SGHDT and CDR2 YYEEEE. CDR3 length equals 15 residues. The CDR3 coding sequence is TGTGCCAGCAGCGGCCGGGGCGCGGGAATAGATACGCAGTATTTT. Translating gives CASSGRGAGIDTQYF.

The genes are TRBV20-1 and TRBJ2-4, with TRBD2 identical over 8 bases. The V gene end was trimmed by 6 bases and the J gene end by 0 bases; junction bases not matched to a gene: 16. Germline CDR1 is DFQATT and CDR2 is SNEGSKA (reference sequence). The length of the CDR3 is 18 residues. The CDR3 reads CSASGLALIRLAKNIQYF. In DNA, the CDR3 is TGCAGTGCCTCTGGACTAGCACTCATACGACTAGCCAAAAACATTCAGTACTTC.

The sample holds a few counts of this clonotype. This chain joins TRBV6-5 and TRBJ2-5, with a possible D match to TRBD2 (7 bases). Trimming took off 2 bases at V and 5 bases at J, with 12 bases between the two ends. The CDR3 contains 14 residues. The germline gives CDR1 MNHEY, CDR2 SVGAGI. CDR3 DNA sequence: TGTGCCAGCAGTTACCGCGGGGGCAGCGAGACCCAGTACTTC. Protein product: CASSYRGGSETQYF.

This clonotype has just a few counts. This chain connects TRBV7-3 to TRBJ2-7; TRBD2 aligns across 7 bases. V dropped 4 bases and J dropped 4; count of bases not matched to a gene: 7. CDR1 SGHTA and CDR2 FQGTGA come from the germline V gene. This CDR3 is built from 14 residues. The CDR3 reads CASSSDGLVYEQYF. For the CDR3, the DNA is TGTGCCAGCAGCTCGGATGGACTAGTTTACGAGCAGTACTTC. The complete variable domain, with remaining parts taken from reference TRBV7-3 and TRBJ2-7, reads GAGVSQTPSNKVTEKGKYVELRCDPISGHTALYWYRQSLGQGPEFLIYFQGTGAADDSGLPNDRFFAVRPEGSVSTLKIQRTERGDSAVYLCASSSDGLVYEQYFGPGTRLTVT.

This clonotype was counted ten times or more. V is TRBV12-3 or TRBV12-4 and J is TRBJ2-1, with D perhaps being TRBD1 or TRBD2 (5 bases each). Trimming shortened V by 3 bases and J by 8 bases, and 8 bases separated the two germline ends. The CDR3 loop spans 12 amino acids. As DNA, the CDR3 is TGTGCCAGCAGTTTGGGGGTCGATGAGCAGTTCTTC. Translation gives CASSLGVDEQFF.

This chain joins TRBV12-3 or TRBV12-4 and TRBJ2-3, with D maybe TRBD2 (6 bases). The CDR3 length is 14 residues. Trimming left V 7 bases short and J 2 bases short, with 13 bases between. The CDR3 loop is CASNPGGDTDTQYF. CDR3 nucleotide sequence: TGTGCCAGCAACCCCGGCGGGGACACAGATACGCAGTATTTT.